The clone carrying this TCR beta chain was observed a single time. What it recognizes is unknown. The germline V gene encodes CDR1 KGHSH and CDR2 LQKENI. This CDR3 spans 15 amino acids. Trimming took 3 bases from V and 3 from J; bases not matched to a gene: 3. This record comes from a study of T cell responses to AZD1222 COVID-19 vaccine. Pooled in the analysis were second doses at about 4 or about 12 weeks. Sequenced by immunoSEQ multiplex PCR; TCRdb stores in-frame clones only, minus some. This sample has 40,000 to 50,000 clones; over 80% occur once, and the top ten carry 15% to 20%. Study results and caveats: Most donors were white British, females outnumbered males, and clonal diversity was possibly underestimated. Reports indicate that nearly half of spike-specific TCRs are directed at unmutated variant regions. Spike was spanned by vaccine-associated CD4 TCRs, which were dominant at 160-218 and 743-854.

This material consisted of peripheral blood, taken 28 days after the second AZD1222 dose. The genes are TRBV18 and TRBJ2-1; 9 nucleotides align to TRBD1. This receptor was identified in an adult who received the AZD1222 COVID-19 vaccine. For the CDR3, the DNA is TGTGCCAGCTCACCGGGACAGGGATTCTACAATGAGCAGTTCTTC. Its protein product is CASSPGQGFYNEQFF.